Here is one TCR beta chain with its context. The data were taken from a study of T cell responses to AZD1222 COVID-19 vaccine. Generated by immunoSEQ multiplex PCR, the TCRdb table keeps only in-frame clones and is missing some. This repertoire shows around 84,000 clones, about 91% found once; its top ten account for 7% to 8.5%. Per germline, CDR1 ENHRY and CDR2 SYGVKD. V dropped 2 bases and J dropped 5 bases, with 10 bases sitting between them. The CDR3 runs to 13 residues. This sequence originates from an adult in good health. The chain recombines TRBV10-3 with TRBJ2-7; D uncertain. The sample was peripheral blood, taken on day 0 of MenACWY control vaccination. The CDR3 nucleotides are TGTGCCATCAGTGAGAGGGAACCGGACGAGCAGTACTTC. This translates into CAISEREPDEQYF.